This T cell receptor beta chain was recorded in a study of T cell changes during pregnancy in multiple sclerosis. This table comes from immunoSEQ multiplex PCR, and its TCRdb copy is limited to in-frame clones, with some not included. The sample lists 130,000 or so clones; roughly 96% were seen once. This sequence originates from a female donor with multiple sclerosis, enrolled in a pregnancy study. The source material was peripheral blood, sampled after pregnancy.

The CDR3 here is CSVERGNYEQYF. The CDR3 DNA reads TGCAGCGTTGAACGAGGGAACTACGAGCAGTACTTC. V usage is TRBV29-1 and J usage is TRBJ2-7; possible D gene TRBD2, 5 bases. Trimming stripped 2 bases from V and 3 bases from J, with 8 bases between. Germline V CDR1 and CDR2: SQVTM, ANQGSEA. The CDR3 spans 12 residues.